One sample yielded the 18 T cell receptor beta chains listed below, sequenced in a study of blood T cell repertoires in COVID-19. Libraries were prepared by immunoSEQ multiplex PCR; TCRdb keeps only in-frame clonotypes and omits some of them. There are about 150,000 clones in the sample; just under 85% occur only once, and more than 2.5% lies in the top ten. The source material was peripheral blood. Source of these receptors: a woman of 80 years or more with acute or convalescent COVID-19.

The chain couples TRBV7-6 to TRBJ1-2, with D uncertain. Per the germline V gene, CDR1 is SGHVS and CDR2 is FNYEAQ. V was clipped by 1 base and J by 1 base, with 4 bases between them. CDR3 size: 13 residues. CDR3 coding DNA: TGTGCCAGCAGCTTAGACAGTAACTATGGCTACACCTTC. Its protein is CASSLDSNYGYTF.

The J gene is TRBJ2-4, the V gene TRBV6-6; a weak D match, TRBD1 (8 bases). Looked up from germline, CDR1 is MNHNY and CDR2 is SVGAGI (reference sequence). The CDR3 length is 18 residues. Trimming left V 5 bases short and J 2 bases short, with 22 bases between. The CDR3 spells CASSPGARQGTTKNIQYF. Written as DNA, the CDR3 is TGTGCCAGCAGTCCGGGAGCACGACAGGGGACTACCAAAAACATTCAGTACTTC.

The chain carries TRBV7-9 and TRBJ2-7, with 7 positions matching TRBD1. This CDR3 is 14 amino acids long. V lost 1 base to trimming and J lost 5 bases; unmatched junction nucleotides: 5. CDR1 and CDR2 (germline): SEHNR, FQNEAQ (reference sequence). CDR3 loop: CASSLGDSINEQYF. For the CDR3, the DNA is TGTGCCAGCAGCTTAGGGGACAGCATCAACGAGCAGTACTTC.

This chain links TRBV6-5 with TRBJ2-7; tentative D call: TRBD1 (5 bases). The CDR3 runs 14 residues. V dropped 5 bases and J dropped 4 bases, with 15 bases sitting between them. Looked up from germline, CDR1 is MNHEY and CDR2 is SVGAGI. The CDR3 here is CASSIQVGPYEQYF. CDR3 coding DNA: TGTGCCAGCAGTATACAGGTCGGACCTTACGAGCAGTACTTC.

The genes are TRBV18 and TRBJ1-5; D gene uncertain. The CDR3 spans 14 residues. V gave up 2 bases and J gave up 4 bases, with 9 bases separating them. CDR1 is KGHSH, CDR2 LQKENI, per germline. The CDR3 is CASSPGRTNQPQHF. The CDR3 DNA sequence: TGTGCCAGCTCACCAGGACGGACTAATCAGCCCCAGCATTTT.

The chain links TRBV6-2 or TRBV6-3 to TRBJ2-1; TRBD2 matches 7 bases. From germline, CDR1 is MNHEY and CDR2 SVGEGT. The CDR3 contains 15 residues. V shed 6 bases, J shed 3 bases, and the junction held 8 bases outside the gene matches. The CDR3 sequence is CASRPPGGGYNEQFF. In nucleotides, the CDR3 is TGTGCCAGCAGACCTCCTGGGGGGGGCTACAATGAGCAGTTCTTC.

The chain couples TRBV24-1 to TRBJ1-2; TRBD1 matches 10 bases. The trim removed 4 bases at V and 7 bases at J, leaving 2 bases unmatched. Germline values: CDR1 KGHDR, CDR2 SFDVKD. The CDR3 sequence is 13 residues long. CDR3 coding DNA: TGTGCCACCAGTGACCGGACAGGGGGTGGCTACACCTTC. It is translated as CATSDRTGGGYTF.

This rearrangement joins TRBV5-4 to TRBJ2-7; 7 bases match TRBD1. The CDR3 totals 19 residues. V lost 2 bases, J lost 0 bases, and 17 bases stayed unmatched. CDR1 is SGHNT and CDR2 is YYREEE in the germline V gene (reference sequence). The CDR3 sequence is CASSFGRERDSFSSYEQYF. The CDR3 DNA reads TGTGCCAGCAGCTTTGGAAGGGAGAGGGACAGCTTCAGCTCCTACGAGCAGTACTTC.

The gene calls are TRBV30 and TRBJ2-3; tentative D call: TRBD2 (6 bases). From germline, CDR1 is GTSNPN and CDR2 SVGIG (reference sequence). V was shortened by 5 bases and J by 2 bases, with 11 bases between the two germline ends. The CDR3 runs 13 residues. CDR3: CAWSAGSTDTQYF. In nucleotides, the CDR3 is TGTGCCTGGTCTGCGGGGTCCACAGATACGCAGTATTTT.

This clone appeared a few times. The rearrangement uses TRBV7-9 and TRBJ1-1; D unresolved. Germline lookup yields CDR1 SEHNR and CDR2 FQNEAQ (reference sequence). The CDR3 runs to 15 residues. Trimming took off 1 base at V and 4 bases at J, with 13 bases between the two ends. In DNA form, the CDR3 reads TGTGCCAGCAGCTTAGGAAGTCAGGTAGTCACTGAAGCTTTCTTT. Protein product: CASSLGSQVVTEAFF.

The chain couples TRBV2 to TRBJ1-4; D gene ambiguous. Per germline, CDR1 SNHLY and CDR2 FYNNEI. This CDR3 is 15 amino acids long. Trimming took 5 bases from V and 3 from J, leaving 13 bases between them. The chain's CDR3 is CASSFDGMSNEKLFF. The CDR3, as DNA: TGTGCCAGCAGTTTTGACGGGATGTCTAATGAAAAACTGTTTTTT.

The CDR3 DNA reads as TGTGCCAGCAGTCTTCCCAGGCTCCGCCAGACTGAAGCTTTCTTT. This gives the protein CASSLPRLRQTEAFF. The chain joins TRBV7-9 to TRBJ1-1; D uncertain. V was cut by 6 bases and J by 5 bases, with 19 bases left in between. The CDR3 spans 15 residues. The germline V gene encodes CDR1 SEHNR and CDR2 FQNEAQ (reference sequence).

A note on this clone: The sample has other DNA sequences that encode this CDR3 too. The rearrangement uses TRBV7-9 and TRBJ1-1, with 9 bases identical to TRBD1. The CDR3 loop spans 14 amino acids. The germline V gene has CDR1 SEHNR and CDR2 FQNEAQ (reference sequence). Trimming removed 3 bases from V and 3 bases from J; junction bases left unmatched: 2. CDR3 sequence: CASSLGQGHTEAFF. The CDR3 DNA follows: TGTGCCAGCAGCTTGGGACAGGGCCACACTGAAGCTTTCTTT.

As regards this clone: Additional DNA sequences in this sample encode the identical CDR3. The chain is built from TRBV5-1 and TRBJ1-1; D is unclear. V was clipped by 5 bases and J by 4 bases, with 12 bases between them. Germline V gives CDR1 SGHRS, CDR2 YFSETQ. This CDR3 region has 13 residues. The CDR3 protein is CASRREGATEAFF. The CDR3, as DNA: TGCGCCAGCAGGCGGGAGGGAGCCACTGAAGCTTTCTTT. The full variable domain, rest sourced from reference TRBV5-1 and TRBJ1-1, is KAGVTQTPRYLIKTRGQQVTLSCSPISGHRSVSWYQQTPGQGLQFLFEYFSETQRNKGNFPGRFSGRQFSNSRSEMNVSTLELGDSALYLCASRREGATEAFFGQGTRLTVV.

This sequence joins TRBV27 and TRBJ2-5, with 13 bases lining up with TRBD2. This CDR3 comprises 16 residues. CDR1 is MNHEY, CDR2 SMNVEV, per germline (reference sequence). V was clipped by 6 bases and J by 2 bases; unmatched bases: 6. CDR3 amino acids: CASSSPTSGGQETQYF. CDR3 nucleotides: TGTGCCAGCAGCTCTCCGACTAGCGGGGGGCAAGAGACCCAGTACTTC.

The chain uses TRBV6-2 or TRBV6-3 and TRBJ1-5; the match to TRBD1 covers 8 bases. CDR1 is MNHEY, CDR2 SVGEGT, per germline. CDR3 length: 20 residues. The trim removed 0 bases at V and 5 bases at J, leaving 18 bases unmatched. DNA for the CDR3: TGTGCCAGCAGTTACTCTTGGGACAGGATCCAATCGGGGGGTGATCAGCCCCAGCATTTT. Its translation is CASSYSWDRIQSGGDQPQHF.

The chain is built from TRBV2 and TRBJ2-7, with D perhaps TRBD1 (6 bases). CDR3 length: 13 amino acids. Germline V gene data show CDR1 as SNHLY and CDR2 as FYNNEI. V lost 3 bases and J 3 bases, leaving 9 bases between the germline ends. The CDR3 DNA reads as TGTGCCAGCAGTGAGGCACAGGGCTACGAGCAGTACTTC. It is translated as CASSEAQGYEQYF.

In this sample, this clone turned up once. V gene TRBV6-5 combines with J gene TRBJ2-1; 12 bases align to TRBD1. V lost 2 bases to trimming and J lost 9 bases; unmatched junction nucleotides: 8. This CDR3 spans 16 amino acids. CDR1 and CDR2 from the germline V gene are MNHEY and SVGAGI. CDR3 region: CASSYGPGQGAGEQFF. DNA of the CDR3: TGTGCCAGCAGTTACGGCCCGGGACAGGGGGCGGGTGAGCAGTTCTTC.